These T cell receptor beta chains were read from a single sample in a study of blood T cell repertoires in COVID-19. TCRdb keeps only in-frame clones here, not all; method: immunoSEQ multiplex PCR. The data hold roughly 160,000 clones, with 88% observed a single time. The sequenced sample was peripheral blood. Every receptor here comes from a man in his 60s with acute or convalescent COVID-19. Each CDR3 is given with its conserved first and last residue. The D gene is left open where the match is weak. Size values are once, few and many counts, or a class for expanded clones, and some rows have none.

J: TRBJ1-3
D: .
size: .
V: TRBV19
DNA: TGTGCCAGTAGTATTCGAGGACAGAGACTTGGAAACACCATATATTTT
CDR3: CASSIRGQRLGNTIYF

J: TRBJ1-5
D: .
size: .
V: TRBV20-1
DNA: TGCAGTGCTAGTGGCAGAACCAATCAGCCCCAGCATTTT
CDR3: CSASGRTNQPQHF

J: TRBJ1-1
D: .
size: .
V: TRBV6-1
DNA: TGTGCCAGCAGTGAAGGCGTAGCTTTCTTT
CDR3: CASSEGVAFF

J: TRBJ2-1
D: TRBD2
size: .
V: TRBV9
DNA: TGTGCCAGCAGCGTCCCCTTAGCGGGGGGGAGCTCCTACAATGAGCAGTTCTTC
CDR3: CASSVPLAGGSSYNEQFF

J: TRBJ1-4
D: TRBD1
size: .
V: TRBV27
DNA: TGTGCCAGCAGTTTCTCCTCGACAGGGGCGTATGAAAAACTGTTTTTT
CDR3: CASSFSSTGAYEKLFF

J: TRBJ1-2
D: TRBD1
size: .
V: TRBV7-9
DNA: TGTGCCAGCAGCCCGGGACAGCACTATGGCTACACCTTC
CDR3: CASSPGQHYGYTF

J: TRBJ2-3
D: TRBD1
size: .
V: TRBV5-8
DNA: TGTGCCAGCAGCCGATCCGGAGGACAGGCAACAGATACGCAGTATTTT
CDR3: CASSRSGGQATDTQYF

J: TRBJ1-1
D: TRBD1
size: .
V: TRBV27
DNA: TGTGCCAGCAGTTTTTCCGCCAGGGGGCTTTACACTGAAGCTTTCTTT
CDR3: CASSFSARGLYTEAFF

J: TRBJ2-1
D: TRBD1
size: once
V: TRBV2
DNA: TGTGCCAGCAGTCCAGACAGGGTCTCCTACAATGAGCAGTTCTTC
CDR3: CASSPDRVSYNEQFF

J: TRBJ2-5
D: TRBD1
size: .
V: TRBV5-1
DNA: TGCGCCAGCAGCGGGGGACAGGGGAGAGAGACCCAGTACTTC
CDR3: CASSGGQGRETQYF

J: TRBJ1-2
D: TRBD1
size: .
V: TRBV12-5
DNA: TGTGCTAGTGGTTTGGCCGGGACAGGGAGGGGCTACACCTTC
CDR3: CASGLAGTGRGYTF

J: TRBJ1-6
D: .
size: .
V: TRBV10-3
DNA: TGTGCCATCAGTGAGTCAGAGGACACCTTCTATAATTCACCCCTCCACTTT
CDR3: CAISESEDTFYNSPLHF

J: TRBJ2-5
D: .
size: few
V: TRBV11-3
DNA: TGTGCCAGCAGCACCGCGTCCGGAGAGACCCAGTACTTC
CDR3: CASSTASGETQYF

J: TRBJ1-2
D: .
size: .
V: TRBV19
DNA: TGTGCCACCAATGATGGGCAGGGCGACTATGGCTACACCTTC
CDR3: CATNDGQGDYGYTF

J: TRBJ2-7
D: .
size: .
V: TRBV27
DNA: TGTGCCAGCAGTTTGCAGGGAATGAGGACCTACGAGCAGTACTTC
CDR3: CASSLQGMRTYEQYF

J: TRBJ1-3
D: TRBD1
size: .
V: TRBV30
DNA: TGTGCCTGGAGTGACCTGACAGGGTCTGGAAACACCATATATTTT
CDR3: CAWSDLTGSGNTIYF

J: TRBJ2-1
D: TRBD1
size: few
V: TRBV5-6
DNA: TGTGCCAGCAGTTTGCGGACAGGTATCTACAATGAGCAGTTCTTC
CDR3: CASSLRTGIYNEQFF

J: TRBJ1-6
D: .
size: .
V: TRBV6-5
DNA: TGTGCCAGCAGTTACTCGAAGGGCAGGGGCAATTCACCCCTCCACTTT
CDR3: CASSYSKGRGNSPLHF

J: TRBJ1-2
D: .
size: .
V: TRBV29-1
DNA: TGCAGCGTTGCAGCGACTCCTAACTATGGCTACACCTTC
CDR3: CSVAATPNYGYTF

J: TRBJ1-5
D: .
size: .
V: TRBV6-5
DNA: TGTGCCAGCGGGCGTCAGCCCCAGCATTTT
CDR3: CASGRQPQHF

J: TRBJ2-2
D: .
size: .
V: TRBV11-2
DNA: TGTGCCAGCAGCCCGTTCCCGGCAGGGACGAACACCGGGGAGCTGTTTTTT
CDR3: CASSPFPAGTNTGELFF

J: TRBJ1-6
D: .
size: .
V: TRBV7-9
DNA: TGTGCCAGCAGCTTAGACACTTCACCCCTCCACTTT
CDR3: CASSLDTSPLHF

J: TRBJ1-5
D: .
size: .
V: TRBV5-6
DNA: TGTGCCAGCAGTAGGACAGCTAGCAATCAGCCCCAGCATTTT
CDR3: CASSRTASNQPQHF

J: TRBJ2-1
D: TRBD1
size: .
V: TRBV5-1
DNA: TGCGCCAGCAGCGCCCCACTCGGGACAGGGGGCGATGAGCAGTTCTTC
CDR3: CASSAPLGTGGDEQFF

J: TRBJ1-2
D: TRBD1
size: .
V: TRBV25-1
DNA: TGTGCCAGCAGTGGAACAGGGGACTATGGCTACACCTTC
CDR3: CASSGTGDYGYTF

J: TRBJ1-5
D: .
size: .
V: TRBV19
DNA: TGTGCCAGCAGTTTGGGAGCAGGGGGCAATCAGCCCCAGCATTTT
CDR3: CASSLGAGGNQPQHF

J: TRBJ1-1
D: .
size: .
V: TRBV11-2
DNA: TGTGCCAGCAGCCGCAGCAGGGGTACTGAAGCTTTCTTT
CDR3: CASSRSRGTEAFF

J: TRBJ1-6
D: TRBD1
size: .
V: TRBV10-3
DNA: TGTGCCACGTCCCGGGACAGGACAAATTCACCCCTCCACTTT
CDR3: CATSRDRTNSPLHF

J: TRBJ2-2
D: TRBD1
size: .
V: TRBV24-1
DNA: TGTGCCACCAGTGATTTGGGGATCGGACAGGGGAAGTACGGGGAGCTGTTTTTT
CDR3: CATSDLGIGQGKYGELFF

J: TRBJ1-2
D: TRBD1
size: .
V: TRBV7-9
DNA: TGTGCCAGCAGCACAGGGACAGGCATTAACTATGGCTACACCTTC
CDR3: CASSTGTGINYGYTF

J: TRBJ1-3
D: .
size: .
V: TRBV11-3
DNA: TGTGCCAGCAGCCCAGACGGACAGTTACTTCGGTCTGGAAACACCATATATTTT
CDR3: CASSPDGQLLRSGNTIYF

J: TRBJ2-6
D: TRBD1
size: .
V: TRBV2
DNA: TGTGCCTCAGAAGGGGGACAGGGGGCTTATGGGGCCAACGTCCTGACTTTC
CDR3: CASEGGQGAYGANVLTF

J: TRBJ2-2
D: .
size: .
V: TRBV5-8
DNA: TGTGCCAGCAGCAACAGGGTGAACACCGGGGAGCTGTTTTTT
CDR3: CASSNRVNTGELFF

J: TRBJ2-2
D: .
size: .
V: TRBV5-1
DNA: TGCGCCAGCAGTTTACAGGCGGACACCGGGGAGCTGTTTTTT
CDR3: CASSLQADTGELFF

J: TRBJ1-3
D: .
size: .
V: TRBV2
DNA: TGTGCCAGCAGTCCCTATGGCTCTGGAAACACCATATATTTT
CDR3: CASSPYGSGNTIYF

J: TRBJ1-1
D: TRBD1
size: few
V: TRBV12-3/TRBV12-4
DNA: TGTGCCAGCAGTTTAGCAGGGGGCGCGAGTGCTTTCTTT
CDR3: CASSLAGGASAFF

J: TRBJ1-6
D: .
size: .
V: TRBV7-9
DNA: TGTGCCAGCAGCCAAGTAGCTAGTAATTCACCCCTCCACTTT
CDR3: CASSQVASNSPLHF

J: TRBJ1-2
D: .
size: .
V: TRBV3-1/TRBV3-2
DNA: TGTGCCAGCATGTCCCGGGACACGATTGGGGGCTACACCTTC
CDR3: CASMSRDTIGGYTF

J: TRBJ1-2
D: TRBD1
size: .
V: TRBV7-9
DNA: TGTGCCAGCAGCTCCCGACAGGGGGATGGCTACACCTTC
CDR3: CASSSRQGDGYTF

J: TRBJ1-2
D: TRBD1
size: few
V: TRBV27
DNA: TGTGCCAGCAGTCCATGGACAGGGACCAACTATGGCTACACCTTC
CDR3: CASSPWTGTNYGYTF

J: TRBJ1-5
D: .
size: .
V: TRBV30
DNA: TGTGCCTGGAGTCAGGGCAGGCGCAATCAGCCCCAGCATTTT
CDR3: CAWSQGRRNQPQHF